The rows below give T cell receptor beta chains drawn from one sample of a study of blood T cell repertoires in COVID-19. The table came from immunoSEQ multiplex PCR; TCRdb's copy has only in-frame clones and leaves some out. The sample holds roughly 110,000 clones; about nine tenths are singletons and the top ten take 6.5% to 7%. Material: peripheral blood. The receptors were gathered from a man in his fifties or sixties with active or convalescent COVID-19. CDR3s include the opening cysteine and the closing phenylalanine or tryptophan. A D gene is named only where the DNA matches it firmly. Expanded clones get a size class; other rows say once, few or many, or leave the size out.

>-|TRBV5-1|-|TRBJ2-2
TGCGCCAGCGCACTCGATGTCACCGGGGAGCTGTTTTTT
CASALDVTGELFF
>-|TRBV6-5|-|TRBJ1-4
TGTGCCAGCTTGGGTCAACTCGGGGAAAAACTGTTTTTT
CASLGQLGEKLFF
>-|TRBV27|TRBD1|TRBJ1-1
TGTGCCAGCAGGCCTCAGGGGGACACTGAAGCTTTCTTT
CASRPQGDTEAFF
>-|TRBV2|-|TRBJ1-6
TGTGCCAACCGGGACACGGACTCCTATAATTCACCCCTCCACTTT
CANRDTDSYNSPLHF
>-|TRBV2|-|TRBJ2-7
TGTGCCAGCAGTGACGTCCTACCTAGCTCCTACGAGCAGTACTTC
CASSDVLPSSYEQYF
>-|TRBV9|-|TRBJ1-1
TGTGCCAGCAGCGAACAGAACACTGAAGCTTTCTTT
CASSEQNTEAFF
>-|TRBV5-1|TRBD1|TRBJ1-5
TGCGCCAGCAGCATTGACAGGGCCCAGGGACAGCCCCAGCATTTT
CASSIDRAQGQPQHF
>-|TRBV27|-|TRBJ2-3
TGTGCCAGCAGTTTAGAGGGGGACTACGACACAGATACGCAGTATTTT
CASSLEGDYDTDTQYF
>-|TRBV19|-|TRBJ1-5
TGTGCCAGTAGCCCGGGAGAAGGGCGCAATCAGCCCCAGCATTTT
CASSPGEGRNQPQHF
>-|TRBV20-1|TRBD1|TRBJ2-2
TGCAGTGCTAGTAGGGACAGCAACACCGGGGAGCTGTTTTTT
CSASRDSNTGELFF
>-|TRBV7-9|-|TRBJ1-6
TGTGCCAGCAGCCTAGGACTTCATAATTCACCCCTCCACTTT
CASSLGLHNSPLHF
>few|TRBV9|TRBD1|TRBJ1-3
TGTGCCAGCAGCCCTCGCACACAGGGGAGCTCTGGAAACACCATATATTTT
CASSPRTQGSSGNTIYF
>-|TRBV19|-|TRBJ1-6
TGTGCCAGTAGTAAGCAGGTGGAATCACCCCTCCACTTT
CASSKQVESPLHF
>-|TRBV18|-|TRBJ2-7
TGTGCCAGCTCACCCCTTGAGCCGTTTGGGACTGGATCGTTCGAGCAGTACTTC
CASSPLEPFGTGSFEQYF
>-|TRBV10-2|-|TRBJ1-2
TGCGCCAGCAGTGAGTCGGCCAGGCGCGGCTACACCTTC
CASSESARRGYTF
>-|TRBV27|-|TRBJ2-7
TGTGCCAGCGGCTTACCATTATACGAGCAGTACTTC
CASGLPLYEQYF
>-|TRBV2|TRBD1|TRBJ2-3
TGTGCCACCAAGACGGACAGGGGCTCTACAGATACGCAGTATTTT
CATKTDRGSTDTQYF
>-|TRBV19|-|TRBJ2-2
TGTGCCAGTATGGGTAGGAGGGGACCCCTTATGAACACCGGGGAGCTGTTTTTT
CASMGRRGPLMNTGELFF
>once|TRBV6-6|-|TRBJ2-3
TGTGCCAGCAGCCGACGAGCGGGCCGCACAGATACGCAGTATTTT
CASSRRAGRTDTQYF
>-|TRBV19|-|TRBJ1-5
TGTGCCAGTAGCCCGGTCCTTAATCAGCCCCAGCATTTT
CASSPVLNQPQHF
>-|TRBV18|-|TRBJ1-5
TGTGCCAGCTCACCGCAAGAGGGAACGGAGCCCCAGCATTTT
CASSPQEGTEPQHF
>-|TRBV27|TRBD1|TRBJ2-7
TGTGCCAGCAGTTATGGAGACAGGGGGCGCGAGCAGTACTTC
CASSYGDRGREQYF
>-|TRBV4-1|TRBD2|TRBJ2-1
TGCGCCAGCAGCCTCCCCGGGAGGGCCAGGAACGAGCAGTTCTTC
CASSLPGRARNEQFF
>-|TRBV7-6|TRBD2|TRBJ2-3
TGTGCCAGCAGCTTAACTAGCGGGACGGTAGATACGCAGTATTTT
CASSLTSGTVDTQYF
>-|TRBV7-6|TRBD1|TRBJ2-7
TGTGCCAGCACCTCCCGACCAAGCGACAGGGCCTACGAGCAGTACTTC
CASTSRPSDRAYEQYF
>-|TRBV7-9|-|TRBJ1-2
TGTGCCAGCAGCCGCGGCTTGGCCAGTTATTATGGCTACACCTTC
CASSRGLASYYGYTF
>-|TRBV6-5|TRBD1|TRBJ2-7
TGTGCCAGCAGTTACGGGCCAGGGGGCTACGAGCAGTACTTC
CASSYGPGGYEQYF
>-|TRBV5-4|-|TRBJ2-7
TGTGCCAGCAGCTTGGCGGGGATTGACGAGCAGTACTTC
CASSLAGIDEQYF
>-|TRBV19|TRBD1|TRBJ2-1
TGTGCCAGTAGTATTGGGACAGGCTGGGGTCACTTTGAGCAGTTCTTC
CASSIGTGWGHFEQFF
>-|TRBV5-1|TRBD2|TRBJ2-5
TGCGCCAGCAGCTTGGGTGGGAGGGCCGGTTTAGAGACCCAGTACTTC
CASSLGGRAGLETQYF
>-|TRBV7-9|TRBD2|TRBJ2-3
TGTGCCAGCAGCTTAATCCTAGCGGGAGGCGATACGCAGTATTTT
CASSLILAGGDTQYF
>-|TRBV11-3|TRBD2|TRBJ2-2
TGTGCCAGCAGCCCCCTGCGGGGGGCTGGGGAGCTGTTTTTT
CASSPLRGAGELFF
>few|TRBV5-5|-|TRBJ2-1
TGTGCCAGCAGCATGGACAGTCTCCCCTACAATGAGCAGTTCTTC
CASSMDSLPYNEQFF
>-|TRBV18|-|TRBJ1-1
TGTGCCAGCTCACCCATGCAGGGTCAGAACACTGAAGCTTTCTTT
CASSPMQGQNTEAFF
>-|TRBV28|-|TRBJ1-3
TGTGCCAGCAGTTCTACAGGGATCTCTGGAAACACCATATATTTT
CASSSTGISGNTIYF
>-|TRBV7-8|-|TRBJ2-7
TGTGCCAGCAGCTTCCGGCAGGCGACCTACGAGCAGTACTTC
CASSFRQATYEQYF